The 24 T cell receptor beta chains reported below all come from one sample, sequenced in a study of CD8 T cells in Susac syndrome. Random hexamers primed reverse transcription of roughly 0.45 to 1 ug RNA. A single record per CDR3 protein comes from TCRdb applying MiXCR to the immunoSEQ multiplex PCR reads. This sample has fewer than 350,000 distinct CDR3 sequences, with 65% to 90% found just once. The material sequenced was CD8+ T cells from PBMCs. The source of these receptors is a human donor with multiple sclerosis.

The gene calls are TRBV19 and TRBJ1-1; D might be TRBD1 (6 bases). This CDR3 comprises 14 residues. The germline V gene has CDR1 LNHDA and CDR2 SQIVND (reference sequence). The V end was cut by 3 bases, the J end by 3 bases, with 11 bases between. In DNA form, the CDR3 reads TGTGCCAGTAGTATCTGGGCAGGGGACACTGAAGCTTTCTTT. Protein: CASSIWAGDTEAFF.

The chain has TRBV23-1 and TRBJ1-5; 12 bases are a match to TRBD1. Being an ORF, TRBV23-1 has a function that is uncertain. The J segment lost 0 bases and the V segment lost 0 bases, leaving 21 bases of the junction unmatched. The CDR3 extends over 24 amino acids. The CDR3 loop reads CASSQSLVRGTGGVLDNSNQPQHF. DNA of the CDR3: TGCGCCAGCAGTCAATCGCTTGTTCGTGGGACAGGGGGCGTCTTAGACAATAGCAATCAGCCCCAGCATTTT.

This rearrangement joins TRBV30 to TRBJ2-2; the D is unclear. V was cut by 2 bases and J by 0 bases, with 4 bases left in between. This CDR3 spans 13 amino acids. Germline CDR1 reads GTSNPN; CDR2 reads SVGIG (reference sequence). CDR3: CAWSYANTGELFF. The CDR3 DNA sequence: TGTGCCTGGAGTTATGCGAACACCGGGGAGCTGTTTTTT.

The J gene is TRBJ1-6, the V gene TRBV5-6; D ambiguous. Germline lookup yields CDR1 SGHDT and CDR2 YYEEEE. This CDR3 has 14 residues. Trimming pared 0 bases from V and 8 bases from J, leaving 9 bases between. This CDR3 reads CASSLVQSDSPLHF. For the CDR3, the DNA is TGTGCCAGCAGCTTGGTTCAGTCGGATTCACCCCTCCACTTT.

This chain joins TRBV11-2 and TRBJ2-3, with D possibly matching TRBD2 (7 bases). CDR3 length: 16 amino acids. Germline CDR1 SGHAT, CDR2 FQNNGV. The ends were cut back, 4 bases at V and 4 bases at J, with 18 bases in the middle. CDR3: CASSSLSGAGADTQYF. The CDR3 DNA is TGTGCCAGCAGCTCCCTCAGCGGGGCAGGGGCAGATACGCAGTATTTT.

CDR3 amino acids: CASSLTGNGVGYNEQFF. The CDR3 region has the DNA TGTGCCAGCAGTCTTACCGGCAACGGTGTGGGGTACAATGAGCAGTTCTTC. The chain carries TRBV28 and TRBJ2-1; D unclear. This CDR3 contains 17 residues. V was pared by 5 bases and J by 4 bases, with 21 bases between. The germline V gene has CDR1 MDHEN and CDR2 SYDVKM.

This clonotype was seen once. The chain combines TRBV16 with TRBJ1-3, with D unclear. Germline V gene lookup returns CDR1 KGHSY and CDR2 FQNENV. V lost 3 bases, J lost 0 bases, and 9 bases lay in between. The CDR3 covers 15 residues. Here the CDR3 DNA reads TGTGCCAGCAGCCAGAGCAGTAGCTCTGGAAACACCATATATTTT. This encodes CASSQSSSSGNTIYF.

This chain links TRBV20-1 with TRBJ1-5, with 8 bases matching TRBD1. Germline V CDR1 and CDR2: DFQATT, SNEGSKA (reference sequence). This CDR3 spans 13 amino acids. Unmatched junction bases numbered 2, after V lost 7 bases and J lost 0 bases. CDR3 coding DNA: TGCAGTGGACAGGGGTATAGCAATCAGCCCCAGCATTTT. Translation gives CSGQGYSNQPQHF.

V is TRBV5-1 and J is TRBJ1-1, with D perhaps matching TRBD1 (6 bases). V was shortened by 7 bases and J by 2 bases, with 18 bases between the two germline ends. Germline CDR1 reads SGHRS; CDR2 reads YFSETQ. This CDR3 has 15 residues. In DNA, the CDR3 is TGCGCCAGCGCTGCCTGGCCAGGGGAAAACACTGAAGCTTTCTTT. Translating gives CASAAWPGENTEAFF.

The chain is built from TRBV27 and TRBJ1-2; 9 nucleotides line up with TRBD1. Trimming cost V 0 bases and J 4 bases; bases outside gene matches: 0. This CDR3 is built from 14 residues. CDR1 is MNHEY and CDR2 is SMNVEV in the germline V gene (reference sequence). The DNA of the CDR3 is TGTGCCAGCAGTTTATCGACAGGGGGCTATGGCTACACCTTC. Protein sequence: CASSLSTGGYGYTF.

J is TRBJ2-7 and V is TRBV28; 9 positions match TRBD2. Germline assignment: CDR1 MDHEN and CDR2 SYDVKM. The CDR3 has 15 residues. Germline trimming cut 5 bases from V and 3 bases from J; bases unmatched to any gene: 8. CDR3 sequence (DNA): TGTGCCAGCAGTCTACCCGGGACTAGCTTCTACGAGCAGTACTTC. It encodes CASSLPGTSFYEQYF.

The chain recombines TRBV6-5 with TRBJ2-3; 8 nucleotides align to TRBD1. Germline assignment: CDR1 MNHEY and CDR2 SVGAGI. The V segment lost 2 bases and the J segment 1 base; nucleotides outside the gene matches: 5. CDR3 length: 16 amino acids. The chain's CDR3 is CASSYAGGRGTDTQYF. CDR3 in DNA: TGTGCCAGCAGTTACGCAGGGGGCAGGGGCACAGATACGCAGTATTTT.

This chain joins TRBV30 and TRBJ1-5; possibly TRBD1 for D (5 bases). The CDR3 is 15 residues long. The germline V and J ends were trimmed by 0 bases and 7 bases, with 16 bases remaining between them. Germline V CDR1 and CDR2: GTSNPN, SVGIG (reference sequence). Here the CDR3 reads CAWSVRGGVAQPQHF. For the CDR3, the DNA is TGTGCCTGGAGTGTACGGGGAGGGGTAGCCCAGCCCCAGCATTTT.

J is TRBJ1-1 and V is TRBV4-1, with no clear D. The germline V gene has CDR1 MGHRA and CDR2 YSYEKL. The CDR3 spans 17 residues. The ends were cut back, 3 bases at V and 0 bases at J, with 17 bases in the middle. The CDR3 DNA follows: TGCGCCAGCAGCCAGCTCAGCGTGCCGGGCCTGAACACTGAAGCTTTCTTT. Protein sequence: CASSQLSVPGLNTEAFF.

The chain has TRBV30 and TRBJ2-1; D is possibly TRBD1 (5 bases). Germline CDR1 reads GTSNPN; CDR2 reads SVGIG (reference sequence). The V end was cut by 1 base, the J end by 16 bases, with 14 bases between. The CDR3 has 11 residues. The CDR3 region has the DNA TGTGCCTGGAGTGGTTTTGGGGCTCCCTTCTTC. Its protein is CAWSGFGAPFF. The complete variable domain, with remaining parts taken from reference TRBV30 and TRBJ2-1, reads SQTIHQWPATLVQPVGSPLSLECTVEGTSNPNLYWYRQAAGRGLQLLFYSVGIGQISSEVPQNLSASRPQDRQFILSSKKLLLSDSGFYLCAWSGFGAPFFGPGTRLTVL.

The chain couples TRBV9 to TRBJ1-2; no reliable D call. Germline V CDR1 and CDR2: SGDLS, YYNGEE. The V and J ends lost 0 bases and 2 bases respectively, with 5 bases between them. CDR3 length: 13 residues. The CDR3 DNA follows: TGTGCCAGCAGCGTAGAACAGAACTATGGCTACACCTTC. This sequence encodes CASSVEQNYGYTF.

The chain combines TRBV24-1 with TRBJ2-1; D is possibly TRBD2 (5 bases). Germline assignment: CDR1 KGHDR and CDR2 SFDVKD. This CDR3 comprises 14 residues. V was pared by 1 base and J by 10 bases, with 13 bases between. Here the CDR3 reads CATSDFGPGFEQFF. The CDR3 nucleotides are TGTGCCACCAGTGATTTTGGGCCGGGATTCGAGCAGTTCTTC.

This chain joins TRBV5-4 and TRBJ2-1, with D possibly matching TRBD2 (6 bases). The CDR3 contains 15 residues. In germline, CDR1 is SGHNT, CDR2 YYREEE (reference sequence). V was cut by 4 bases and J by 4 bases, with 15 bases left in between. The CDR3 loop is CASSRDSEGYNEQFF. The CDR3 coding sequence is TGTGCCAGCAGCCGGGACTCCGAAGGGTACAATGAGCAGTTCTTC.

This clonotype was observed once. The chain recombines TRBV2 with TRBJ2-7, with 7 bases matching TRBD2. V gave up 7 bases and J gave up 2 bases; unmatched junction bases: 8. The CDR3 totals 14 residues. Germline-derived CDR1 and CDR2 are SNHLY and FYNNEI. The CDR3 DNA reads TGTGCCAGCACCCCGTGGGGGGGGGCCTACGAGCAGTACTTC. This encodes CASTPWGGAYEQYF.

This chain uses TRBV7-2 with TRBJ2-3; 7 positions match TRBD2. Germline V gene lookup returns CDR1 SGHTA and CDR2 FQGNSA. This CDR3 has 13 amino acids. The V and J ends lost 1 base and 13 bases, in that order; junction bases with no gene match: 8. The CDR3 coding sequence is TGTGCCAGCAGCTTAGTTGGTCTAGCGGAGGAGTATTTT. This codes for CASSLVGLAEEYF.

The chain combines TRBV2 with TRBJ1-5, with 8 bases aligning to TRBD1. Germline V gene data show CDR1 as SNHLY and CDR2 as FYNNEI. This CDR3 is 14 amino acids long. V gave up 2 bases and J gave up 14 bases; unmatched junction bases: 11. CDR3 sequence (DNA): TGTGCCAGCAGTGAACCCGGGGACAGGACCCCCAAGCATTTT. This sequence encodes CASSEPGDRTPKHF.

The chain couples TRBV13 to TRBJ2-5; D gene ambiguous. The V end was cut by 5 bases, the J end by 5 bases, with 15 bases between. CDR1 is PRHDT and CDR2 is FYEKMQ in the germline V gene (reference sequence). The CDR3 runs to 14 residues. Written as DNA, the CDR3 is TGTGCCAGCAGCCTGGCCGGGTCTGGGGAGACCCAGTACTTC. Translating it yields CASSLAGSGETQYF.

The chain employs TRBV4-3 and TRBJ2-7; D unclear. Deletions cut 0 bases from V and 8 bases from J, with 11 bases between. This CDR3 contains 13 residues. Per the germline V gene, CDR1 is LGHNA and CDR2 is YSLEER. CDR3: CASSQDRADQQYF. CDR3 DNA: TGCGCCAGCAGCCAAGATCGGGCAGACCAGCAGTACTTC.

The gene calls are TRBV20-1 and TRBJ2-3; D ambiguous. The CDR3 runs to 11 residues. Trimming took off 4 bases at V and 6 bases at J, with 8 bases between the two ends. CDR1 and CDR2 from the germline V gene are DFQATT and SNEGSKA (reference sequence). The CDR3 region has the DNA TGCAGTGCTACTTCCAGCGATACGCAGTATTTT. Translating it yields CSATSSDTQYF.